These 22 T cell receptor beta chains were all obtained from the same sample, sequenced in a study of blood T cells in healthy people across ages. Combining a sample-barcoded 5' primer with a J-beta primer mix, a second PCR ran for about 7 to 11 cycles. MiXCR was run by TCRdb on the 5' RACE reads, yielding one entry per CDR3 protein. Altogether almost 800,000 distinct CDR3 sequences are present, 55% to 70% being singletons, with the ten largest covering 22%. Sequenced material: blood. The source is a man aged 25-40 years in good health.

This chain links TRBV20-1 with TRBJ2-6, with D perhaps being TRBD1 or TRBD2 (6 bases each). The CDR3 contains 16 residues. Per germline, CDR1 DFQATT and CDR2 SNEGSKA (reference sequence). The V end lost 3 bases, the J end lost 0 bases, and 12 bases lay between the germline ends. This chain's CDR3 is CSASPGEVSGANVLTF. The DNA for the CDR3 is TGCAGTGCTAGCCCAGGGGAGGTCTCTGGGGCCAACGTCCTGACTTTC.

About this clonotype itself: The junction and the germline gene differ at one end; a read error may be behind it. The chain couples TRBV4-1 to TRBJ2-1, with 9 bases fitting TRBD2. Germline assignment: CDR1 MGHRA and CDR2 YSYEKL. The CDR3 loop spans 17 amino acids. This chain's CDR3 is CASSRGGLAGFYNEQFF. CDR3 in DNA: TGCGCCAGCAGCCGCGGGGGGCTAGCGGGGTTTTACAATGAGCAGTTCTTT.

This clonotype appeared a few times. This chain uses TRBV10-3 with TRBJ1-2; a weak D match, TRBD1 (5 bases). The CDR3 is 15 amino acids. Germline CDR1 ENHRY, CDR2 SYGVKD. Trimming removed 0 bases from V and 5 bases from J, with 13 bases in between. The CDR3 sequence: CAISESKGAVYGYTF. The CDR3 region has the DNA TGTGCCATCAGTGAGTCGAAAGGGGCTGTGTATGGCTACACCTTC.

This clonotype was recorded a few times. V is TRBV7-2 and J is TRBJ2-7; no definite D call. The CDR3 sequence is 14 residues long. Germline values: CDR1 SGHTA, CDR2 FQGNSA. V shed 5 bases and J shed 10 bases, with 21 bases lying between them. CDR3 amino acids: CASSAGLGTAKQYF. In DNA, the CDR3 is TGTGCCAGCAGCGCTGGTCTTGGTACCGCCAAACAGTACTTC.

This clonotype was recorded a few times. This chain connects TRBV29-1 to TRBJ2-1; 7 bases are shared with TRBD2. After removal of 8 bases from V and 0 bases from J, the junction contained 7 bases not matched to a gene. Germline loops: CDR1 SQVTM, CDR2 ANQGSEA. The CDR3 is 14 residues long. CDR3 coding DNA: TGCAGCATTCTCAGGACTAGCTCCTACAATGAGCAGTTCTTC. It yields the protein CSILRTSSYNEQFF.

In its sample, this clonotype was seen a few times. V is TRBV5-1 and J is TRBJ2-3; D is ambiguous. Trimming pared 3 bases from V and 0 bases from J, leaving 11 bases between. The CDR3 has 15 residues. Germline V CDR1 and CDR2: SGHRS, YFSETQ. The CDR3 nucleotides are TGCGCCAGCAGCTCCCTCACGCCCAGCACAGATACGCAGTATTTT. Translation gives CASSSLTPSTDTQYF.

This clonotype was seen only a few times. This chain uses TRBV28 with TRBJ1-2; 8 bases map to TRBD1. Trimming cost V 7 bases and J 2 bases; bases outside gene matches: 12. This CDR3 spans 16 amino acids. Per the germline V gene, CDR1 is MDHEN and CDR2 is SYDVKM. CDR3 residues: CASIEGQAALNYGYTF. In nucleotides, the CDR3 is TGTGCCAGCATCGAGGGACAGGCGGCCCTCAACTATGGCTACACCTTC.

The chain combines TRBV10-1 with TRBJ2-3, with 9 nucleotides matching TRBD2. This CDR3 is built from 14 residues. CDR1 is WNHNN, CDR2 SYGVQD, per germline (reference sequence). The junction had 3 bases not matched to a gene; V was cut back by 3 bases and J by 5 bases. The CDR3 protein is CASSESSGVDTQYF. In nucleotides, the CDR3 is TGCGCCAGCAGTGAATCTAGCGGGGTAGATACGCAGTATTTT.

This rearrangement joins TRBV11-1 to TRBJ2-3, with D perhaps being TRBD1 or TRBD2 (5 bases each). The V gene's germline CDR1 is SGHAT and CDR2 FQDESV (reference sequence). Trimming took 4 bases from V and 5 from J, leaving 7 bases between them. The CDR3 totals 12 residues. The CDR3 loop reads CASSWDRDTQYF. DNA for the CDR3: TGTGCCAGCAGCTGGGACCGAGATACGCAGTATTTT.

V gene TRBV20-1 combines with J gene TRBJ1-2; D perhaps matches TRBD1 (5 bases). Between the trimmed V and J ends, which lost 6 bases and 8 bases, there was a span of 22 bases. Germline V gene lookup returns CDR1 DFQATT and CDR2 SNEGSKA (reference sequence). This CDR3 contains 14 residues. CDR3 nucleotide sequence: TGCAGTGCCCCAACCGAGGGGCATGGGGGGGGCTACACCTTC. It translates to CSAPTEGHGGGYTF.

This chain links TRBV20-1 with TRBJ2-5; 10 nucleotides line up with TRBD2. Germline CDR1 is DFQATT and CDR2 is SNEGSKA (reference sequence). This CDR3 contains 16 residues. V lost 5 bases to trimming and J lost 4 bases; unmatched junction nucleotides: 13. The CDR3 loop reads CSARLQRGGIPETQYF. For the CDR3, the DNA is TGCAGTGCTCGTCTCCAGCGGGGGGGCATCCCAGAGACCCAGTACTTC.

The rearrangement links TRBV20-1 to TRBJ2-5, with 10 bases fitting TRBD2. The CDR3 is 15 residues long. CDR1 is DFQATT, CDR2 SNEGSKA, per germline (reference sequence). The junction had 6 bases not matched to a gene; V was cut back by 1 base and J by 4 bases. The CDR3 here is CSARVPLAGAETQYF. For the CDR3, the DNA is TGCAGTGCTAGAGTACCGCTAGCGGGGGCAGAGACCCAGTACTTC.

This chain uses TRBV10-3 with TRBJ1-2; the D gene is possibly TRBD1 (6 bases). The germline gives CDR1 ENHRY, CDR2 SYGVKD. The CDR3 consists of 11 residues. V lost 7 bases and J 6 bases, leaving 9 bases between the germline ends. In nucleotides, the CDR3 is TGTGCCATCATGGGGGGCGATGGCTACACCTTC. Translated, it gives CAIMGGDGYTF.

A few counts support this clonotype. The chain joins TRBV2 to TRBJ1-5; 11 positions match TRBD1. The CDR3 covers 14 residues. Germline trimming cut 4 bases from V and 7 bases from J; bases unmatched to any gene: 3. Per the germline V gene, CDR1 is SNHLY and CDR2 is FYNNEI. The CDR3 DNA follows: TGTGCCAGCAGTGGGACAGGGGGCCGGCAGCCCCAGCATTTT. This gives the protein CASSGTGGRQPQHF.

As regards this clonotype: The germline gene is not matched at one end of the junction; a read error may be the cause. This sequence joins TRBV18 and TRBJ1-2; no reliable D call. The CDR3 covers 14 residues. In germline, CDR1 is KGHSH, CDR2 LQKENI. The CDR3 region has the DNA TGTGCCAGCTCCCCTAACTTCCGTGACTATGACTACACCTTC. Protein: CASSPNFRDYDYTF.

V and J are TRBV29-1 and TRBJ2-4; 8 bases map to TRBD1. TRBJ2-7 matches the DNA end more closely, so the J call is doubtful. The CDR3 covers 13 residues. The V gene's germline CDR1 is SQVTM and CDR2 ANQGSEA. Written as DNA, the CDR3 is TGCAGCGCCAGAACAGGGGGGCCCAACGAGCAGTACTTC. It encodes CSARTGGPNEQYF.

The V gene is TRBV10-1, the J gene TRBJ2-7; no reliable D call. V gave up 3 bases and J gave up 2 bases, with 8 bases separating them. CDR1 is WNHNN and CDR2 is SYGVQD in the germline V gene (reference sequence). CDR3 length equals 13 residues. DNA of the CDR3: TGCGCCAGCAGTGATACCCTAGCCTACGAGCAGTACTTC. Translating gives CASSDTLAYEQYF.

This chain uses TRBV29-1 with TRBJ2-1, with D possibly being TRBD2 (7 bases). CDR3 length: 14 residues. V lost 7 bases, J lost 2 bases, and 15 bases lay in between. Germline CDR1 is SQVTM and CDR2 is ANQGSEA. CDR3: CSGGGRGTYNEQFF. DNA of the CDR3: TGCAGCGGGGGGGGTAGGGGGACCTACAATGAGCAGTTCTTC.

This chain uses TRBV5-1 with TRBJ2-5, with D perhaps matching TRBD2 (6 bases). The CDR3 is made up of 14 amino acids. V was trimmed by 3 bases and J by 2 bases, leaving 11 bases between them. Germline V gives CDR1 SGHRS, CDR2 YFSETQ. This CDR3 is CASSSAAGQETQYF. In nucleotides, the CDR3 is TGCGCCAGCAGCTCGGCGGCGGGGCAAGAGACCCAGTACTTC.

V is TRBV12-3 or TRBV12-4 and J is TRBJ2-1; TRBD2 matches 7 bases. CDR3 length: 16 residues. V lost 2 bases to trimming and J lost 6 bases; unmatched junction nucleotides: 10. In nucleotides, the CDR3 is TGTGCCAGCAGTTTAAGGATCGCGGGGGAGACCAATGAGCAGTTCTTC. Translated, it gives CASSLRIAGETNEQFF.

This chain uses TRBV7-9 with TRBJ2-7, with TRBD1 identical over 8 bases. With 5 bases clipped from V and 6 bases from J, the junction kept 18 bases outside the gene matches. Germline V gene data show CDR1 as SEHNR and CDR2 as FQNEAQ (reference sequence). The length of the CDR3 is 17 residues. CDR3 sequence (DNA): TGTGCCAGCAGCCCGTCCCGGGACAGGATCGTGGAGGGCGAGCAGTACTTC. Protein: CASSPSRDRIVEGEQYF.

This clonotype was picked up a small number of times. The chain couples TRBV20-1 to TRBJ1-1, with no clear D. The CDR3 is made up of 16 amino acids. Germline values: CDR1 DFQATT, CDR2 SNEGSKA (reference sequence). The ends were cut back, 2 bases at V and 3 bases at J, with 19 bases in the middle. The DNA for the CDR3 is TGCAGTGCTAGACCCCGGCGAAGTGTCGTGTACACTGAAGCTTTCTTT. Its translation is CSARPRRSVVYTEAFF.